The present T cell receptor (beta chain) was sequenced within a study of spatial heterogeneity in lung cancer. TCRdb redid the calling of the 5' RACE reads with MiXCR, one entry per CDR3 protein. There are about 24,000 distinct CDR3 sequences in the sample; about 3% occur only once, and 25% to 30% lies in the top ten. The CDR3 contains 16 residues. J was trimmed by 5 bases and V by 8 bases; bases with no gene match: 14. Germline lookup yields CDR1 MGHRA and CDR2 YSYEKL. This clonotype was seen many times. Time point indicated: sample taken at primary tumor resection. Sequencing covered unsorted whole RNA taken from tumor, nontumor lung or frozen PBMC.

V is TRBV4-1 and J is TRBJ2-5; 10 bases align to TRBD2. Source: PBMCs, taken at surgery. The sequence derives from a female donor with early-stage non-small cell lung cancer. CDR3 sequence: CASSTHPGLAMETQYF. The CDR3 DNA reads as TGCGCCAGCTCTACCCATCCGGGACTAGCGATGGAGACCCAGTACTTC.